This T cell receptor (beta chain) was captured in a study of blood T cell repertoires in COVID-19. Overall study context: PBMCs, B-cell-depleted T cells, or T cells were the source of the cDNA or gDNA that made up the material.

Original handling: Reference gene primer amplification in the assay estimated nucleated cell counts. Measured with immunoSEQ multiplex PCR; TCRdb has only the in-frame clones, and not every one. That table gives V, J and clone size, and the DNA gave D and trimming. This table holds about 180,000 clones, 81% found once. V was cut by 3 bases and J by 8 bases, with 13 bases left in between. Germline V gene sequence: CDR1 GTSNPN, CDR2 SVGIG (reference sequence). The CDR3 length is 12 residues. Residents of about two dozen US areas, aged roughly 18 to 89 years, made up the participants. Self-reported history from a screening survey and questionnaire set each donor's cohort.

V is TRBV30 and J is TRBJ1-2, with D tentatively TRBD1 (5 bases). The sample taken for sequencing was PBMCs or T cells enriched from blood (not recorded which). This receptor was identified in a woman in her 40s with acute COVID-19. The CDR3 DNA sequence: TGTGCCTGGAGCTTCAGGGAAGGCGGCTACACCTTC. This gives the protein CAWSFREGGYTF.